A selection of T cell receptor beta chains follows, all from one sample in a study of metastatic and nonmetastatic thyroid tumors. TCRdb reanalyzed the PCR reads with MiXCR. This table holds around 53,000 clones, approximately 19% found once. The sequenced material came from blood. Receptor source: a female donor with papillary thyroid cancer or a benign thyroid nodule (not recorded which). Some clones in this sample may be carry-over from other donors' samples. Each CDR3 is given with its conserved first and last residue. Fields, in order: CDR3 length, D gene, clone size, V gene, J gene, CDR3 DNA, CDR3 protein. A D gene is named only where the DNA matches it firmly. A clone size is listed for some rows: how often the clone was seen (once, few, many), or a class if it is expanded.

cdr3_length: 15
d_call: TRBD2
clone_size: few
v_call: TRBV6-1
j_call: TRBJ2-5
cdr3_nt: TGTGCCAACACTAGCGGGAGCTACCGAGGAGAGACCCATTACTTC
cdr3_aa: CANTSGSYRGETHYF

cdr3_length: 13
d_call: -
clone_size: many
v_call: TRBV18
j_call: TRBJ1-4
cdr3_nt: TGTGCCAGCTCACCAAAGGAGTTTGAAAAACTGTTTTTT
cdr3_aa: CASSPKEFEKLFF

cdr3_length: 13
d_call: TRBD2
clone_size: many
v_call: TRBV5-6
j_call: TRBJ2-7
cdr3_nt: TGTGCCAGCAGCTGGGGGGGACCGAACGAGCAGTACTTC
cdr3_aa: CASSWGGPNEQYF

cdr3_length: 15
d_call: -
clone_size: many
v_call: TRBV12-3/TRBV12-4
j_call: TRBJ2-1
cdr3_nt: TGTGCCAGCAGTTTTGCAGGGCTCCTAGGCAATGAGCAGTTCTTC
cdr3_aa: CASSFAGLLGNEQFF

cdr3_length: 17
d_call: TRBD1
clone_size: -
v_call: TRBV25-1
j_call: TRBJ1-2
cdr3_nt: TGTGCCAGCAGTGGGCGCGGGACAGCATCTTATAACTATGGCTACACCTTC
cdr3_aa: CASSGRGTASYNYGYTF

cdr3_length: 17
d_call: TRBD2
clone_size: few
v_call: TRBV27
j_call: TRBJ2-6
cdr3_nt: TGTGCCAGCAGTGTTAAAGCGGGATATTCTGGGGCCAACGTCCTGACTTTC
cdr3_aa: CASSVKAGYSGANVLTF

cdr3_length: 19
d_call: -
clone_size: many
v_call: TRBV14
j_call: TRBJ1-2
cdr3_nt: TGTGCCAGCAGCCAAGCTCCGAGAGGGTGGGGGGCGAGGGACTGTGGCTACACCTTC
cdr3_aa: CASSQAPRGWGARDCGYTF

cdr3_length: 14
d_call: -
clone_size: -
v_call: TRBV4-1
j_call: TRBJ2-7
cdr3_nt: TGCGCCAGCAGCCAAGAGTCTCTTTTCTACGAGCAGTACTTC
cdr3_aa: CASSQESLFYEQYF

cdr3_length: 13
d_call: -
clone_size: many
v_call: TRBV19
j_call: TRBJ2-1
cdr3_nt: TGTGCCAGTAGTCTAATAGAGGGATCAGAGCAGTTCTTC
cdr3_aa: CASSLIEGSEQFF

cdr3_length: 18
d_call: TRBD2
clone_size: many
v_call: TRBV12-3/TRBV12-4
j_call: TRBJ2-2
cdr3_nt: TGTGCCAGCAGTCGCTCGACTAGCGGGGCCACGAACACCGGGGAGCTGTTTTTT
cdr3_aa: CASSRSTSGATNTGELFF

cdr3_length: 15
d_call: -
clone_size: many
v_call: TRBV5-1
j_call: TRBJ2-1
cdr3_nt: TGCGCCAGCAGCCCGGGTACGTGGGGCTACAATGAGCAGTTCTTC
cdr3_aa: CASSPGTWGYNEQFF

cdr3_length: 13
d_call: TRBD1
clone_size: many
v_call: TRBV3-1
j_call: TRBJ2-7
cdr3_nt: TGTGCCACCCAGGACAGGAACTCCTACGAGCAGTACTTC
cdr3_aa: CATQDRNSYEQYF

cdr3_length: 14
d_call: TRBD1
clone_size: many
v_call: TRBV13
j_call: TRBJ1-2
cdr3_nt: TGTGCCAGCAGCTCACGGGACAGGGACTATGGCTACACCTTC
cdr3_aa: CASSSRDRDYGYTF

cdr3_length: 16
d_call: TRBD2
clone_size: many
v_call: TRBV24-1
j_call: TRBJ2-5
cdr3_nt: TGTGCCACCAGTGATTTAAGGCTAGCGGAACGTTTGGCCCAGTACTTC
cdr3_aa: CATSDLRLAERLAQYF

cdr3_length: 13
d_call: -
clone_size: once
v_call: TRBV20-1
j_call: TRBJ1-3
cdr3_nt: TGCAGTGCTAGAGCCCCCGCGGGAAACACCATATATTTT
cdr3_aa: CSARAPAGNTIYF

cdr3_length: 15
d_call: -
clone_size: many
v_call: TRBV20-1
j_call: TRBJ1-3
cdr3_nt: TGCAGTGCTAGGGAACACATGAATCTGGGAAACACCATATATTTT
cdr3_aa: CSAREHMNLGNTIYF

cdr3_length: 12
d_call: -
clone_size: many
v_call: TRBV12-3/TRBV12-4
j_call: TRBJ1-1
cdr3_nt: TGTGCCAGCAGTTTAGGCAGGGCTCGAGCTTTCTTT
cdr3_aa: CASSLGRARAFF

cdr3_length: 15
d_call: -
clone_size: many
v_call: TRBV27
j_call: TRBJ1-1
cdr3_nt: TGTGCCAGCAGTTTATCTCTAAAGGGGAACACTGAAGCTTTCTTT
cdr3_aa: CASSLSLKGNTEAFF

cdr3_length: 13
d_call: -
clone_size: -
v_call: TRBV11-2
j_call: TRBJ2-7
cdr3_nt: TGTGCCAGCAGTTCGTACAGGGCCTACGAGCACTACTTC
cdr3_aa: CASSSYRAYEHYF

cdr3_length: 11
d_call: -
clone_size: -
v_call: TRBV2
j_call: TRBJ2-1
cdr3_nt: TGTGCCAGCCGGGAAAGCAATGAGCAGTTCTTC
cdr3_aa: CASRESNEQFF

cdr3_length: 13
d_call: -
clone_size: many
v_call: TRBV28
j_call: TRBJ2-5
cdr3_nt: TGTGCCAGCGAGGAAGAGTACCAAGAGACCCAGTACTTC
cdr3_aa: CASEEEYQETQYF

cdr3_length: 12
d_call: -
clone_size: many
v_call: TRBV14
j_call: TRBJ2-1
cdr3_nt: TGTGCCAGCAGCCGGACTCAGGTGGTAAGGTTCTTC
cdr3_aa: CASSRTQVVRFF

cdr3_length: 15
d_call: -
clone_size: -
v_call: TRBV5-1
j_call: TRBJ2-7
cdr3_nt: TGCGCCAGCAGCTTGGGCCCCGAGAACCCATACGAGCAGTACTTC
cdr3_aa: CASSLGPENPYEQYF

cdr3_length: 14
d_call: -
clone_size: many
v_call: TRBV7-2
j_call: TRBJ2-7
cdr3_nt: TGTGCCAGCAAGAAAGGTGGCGGGCACTACGAGCAGTACTTC
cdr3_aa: CASKKGGGHYEQYF

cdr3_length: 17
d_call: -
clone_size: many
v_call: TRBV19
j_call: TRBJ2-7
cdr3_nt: TGTGCCAGTAGTCCGGGTACGAGGAGCGCCCACGCCTACGAGCAGTACTTC
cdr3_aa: CASSPGTRSAHAYEQYF

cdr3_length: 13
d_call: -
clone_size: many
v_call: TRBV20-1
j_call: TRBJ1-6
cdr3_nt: TGCAGTGCTAGACTACAGGGTATTCCACCCCTCCACTTT
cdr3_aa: CSARLQGIPPLHF

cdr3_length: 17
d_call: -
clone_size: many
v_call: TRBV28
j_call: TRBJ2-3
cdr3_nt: TGTGCCAGCAGTCCCTCAGGGGCGGGAGCTAGCACAGATACGCAGTATTTT
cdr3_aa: CASSPSGAGASTDTQYF

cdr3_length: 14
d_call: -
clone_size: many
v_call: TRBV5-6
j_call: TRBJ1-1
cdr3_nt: TGTGCCAGCAGCTCCCTGGGGGGTTACACTGAAGCTTTCTTT
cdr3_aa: CASSSLGGYTEAFF

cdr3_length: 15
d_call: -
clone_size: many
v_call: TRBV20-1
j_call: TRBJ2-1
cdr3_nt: TGCAGCGGGCTCGTTGCGGCTGAGCTTGAAAATGAGCAGTTCTTC
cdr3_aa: CSGLVAAELENEQFF

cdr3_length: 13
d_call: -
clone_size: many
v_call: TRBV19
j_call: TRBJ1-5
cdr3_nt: TGTGCCAGTAGTAAGGAGTTTTTTCGGCCCCAGCATTTT
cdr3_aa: CASSKEFFRPQHF

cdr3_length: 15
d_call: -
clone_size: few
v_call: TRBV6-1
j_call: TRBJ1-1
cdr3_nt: TGTGCCAGCAGTCCAACCTGCCGAGGGGCCGCTGAAGCTTTCTTT
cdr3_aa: CASSPTCRGAAEAFF

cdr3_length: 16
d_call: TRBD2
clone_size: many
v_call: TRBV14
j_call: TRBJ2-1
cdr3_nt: TGTGCCAGCAGCCGATCAGCGGGGATTCCCTACAATGAGCAGTTCTTC
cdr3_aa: CASSRSAGIPYNEQFF

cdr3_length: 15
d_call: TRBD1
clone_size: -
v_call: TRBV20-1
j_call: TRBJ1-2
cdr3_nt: TGCAGTGCGAGAGCCCCGGGACAGGTGGAAGGAGGCTACACCTTC
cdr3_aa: CSARAPGQVEGGYTF

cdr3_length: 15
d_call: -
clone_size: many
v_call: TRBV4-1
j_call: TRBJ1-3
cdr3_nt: TGCGCCAGCAGCCAACCTACTGCGAGGGACCCAAGTGTATATTTT
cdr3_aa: CASSQPTARDPSVYF

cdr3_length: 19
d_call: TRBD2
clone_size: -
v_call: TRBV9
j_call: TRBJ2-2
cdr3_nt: TGTGCCAGCAGCGTATCGGGGACTAGCGGGAGCCCTAACACCGGGGAGCTGTTTTTT
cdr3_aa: CASSVSGTSGSPNTGELFF

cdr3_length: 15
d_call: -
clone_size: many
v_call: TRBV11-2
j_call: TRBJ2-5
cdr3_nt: TGTGCCAGCAGCCTCAGGGAAATAACGGGAGAGACCCAGTACTTC
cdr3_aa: CASSLREITGETQYF

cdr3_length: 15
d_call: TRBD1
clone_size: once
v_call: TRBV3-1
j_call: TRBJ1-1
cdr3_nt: TGTGCCAGCAGCCAAGAACGCACAGGGGTAGGTGAAGCTTTCTTT
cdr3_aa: CASSQERTGVGEAFF

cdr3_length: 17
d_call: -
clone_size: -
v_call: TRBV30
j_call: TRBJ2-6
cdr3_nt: TGTGCCTGGGGGCGGGGACGGGGGAGCACTGGGGCCAACGTCCTGACTTTC
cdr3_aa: CAWGRGRGSTGANVLTF

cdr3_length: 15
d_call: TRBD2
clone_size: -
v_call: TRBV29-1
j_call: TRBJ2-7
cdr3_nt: TGCATCGTTGGACTAGCCGGTAGGAGCGCCTACGAGCAGTACTTC
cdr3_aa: CIVGLAGRSAYEQYF

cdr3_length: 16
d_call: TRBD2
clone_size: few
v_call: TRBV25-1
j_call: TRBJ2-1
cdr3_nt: TGTGCCAGCCAACGGGAGGGACTCATCTCATACAATGAGCAGTTCTTC
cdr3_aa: CASQREGLISYNEQFF

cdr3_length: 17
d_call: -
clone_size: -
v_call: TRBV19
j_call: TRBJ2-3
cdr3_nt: TGTGCCAGTAGTATTAAGTGCCAGGTGGCTAGCACAGATACGCAGTATTTT
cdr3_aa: CASSIKCQVASTDTQYF

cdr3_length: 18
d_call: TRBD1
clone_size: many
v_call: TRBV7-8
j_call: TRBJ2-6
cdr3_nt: TGTGCCAGCAGCCTTCAGACAGGGGCGGACTCTGGGGCCAACGTCCTGACTTTC
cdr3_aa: CASSLQTGADSGANVLTF

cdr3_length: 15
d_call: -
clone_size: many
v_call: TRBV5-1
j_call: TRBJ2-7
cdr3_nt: TGCGCCAGCAGCTTGGCCGCCGACCGAAAGTACGAGCAGTACTTC
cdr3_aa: CASSLAADRKYEQYF

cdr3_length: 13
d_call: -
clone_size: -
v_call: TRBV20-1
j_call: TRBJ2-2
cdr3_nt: TGCAGTGCTAGGACCTCAAACACCGGGGAGCTGTTTTTT
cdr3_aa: CSARTSNTGELFF

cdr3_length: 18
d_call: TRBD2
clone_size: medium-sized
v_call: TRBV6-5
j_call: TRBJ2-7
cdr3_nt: TGTGCCAGCAGTTACTCGACCCTGAGGACTAGCGGTAACTACGAGCAGTACTTC
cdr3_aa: CASSYSTLRTSGNYEQYF

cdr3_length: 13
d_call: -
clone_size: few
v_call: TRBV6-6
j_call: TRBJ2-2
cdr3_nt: TGTGCCAGCAGTTACCATGGTACCGGGGATCTGTTTTTT
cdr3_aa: CASSYHGTGDLFF

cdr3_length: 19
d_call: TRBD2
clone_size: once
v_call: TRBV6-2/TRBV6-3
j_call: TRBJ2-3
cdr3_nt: TGTGCCAGCAGTCATTATTCTGACATCCTTAGCGGGCGAGGGGATACGCAGTATTTT
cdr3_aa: CASSHYSDILSGRGDTQYF

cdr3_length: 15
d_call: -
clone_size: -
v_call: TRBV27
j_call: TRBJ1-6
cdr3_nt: TGTGCCAGCAGTTTGCGCAGGGGCGCTTATTCACCACTCCAATTT
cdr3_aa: CASSLRRGAYSPLQF

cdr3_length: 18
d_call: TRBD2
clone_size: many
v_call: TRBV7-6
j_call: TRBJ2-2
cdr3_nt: TGTGCCAGCAGCTTAGGTCATAGCGGGAGGGCCAACACCGGGGAGCTGTTTTTT
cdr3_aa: CASSLGHSGRANTGELFF

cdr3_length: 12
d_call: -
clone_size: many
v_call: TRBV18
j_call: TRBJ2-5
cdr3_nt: TGTGCCAGCTCCCTTAGAAGAGAGACCCAGTACTTC
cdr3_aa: CASSLRRETQYF

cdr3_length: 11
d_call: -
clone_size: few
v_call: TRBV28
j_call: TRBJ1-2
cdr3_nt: TGTGCCAGCAGTCAGGGAAGCGGCTACACCTTC
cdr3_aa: CASSQGSGYTF

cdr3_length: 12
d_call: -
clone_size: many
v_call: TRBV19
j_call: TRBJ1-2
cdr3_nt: TGTGCCAGTAGTATACATCCCGGCGGCTACACCTTC
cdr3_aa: CASSIHPGGYTF

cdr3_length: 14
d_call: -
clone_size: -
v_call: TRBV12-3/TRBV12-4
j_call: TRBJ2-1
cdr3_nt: TGTGCCAGCAGCTTGGGGACGGGCCAGGGTGAGCAGTTCTTC
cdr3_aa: CASSLGTGQGEQFF

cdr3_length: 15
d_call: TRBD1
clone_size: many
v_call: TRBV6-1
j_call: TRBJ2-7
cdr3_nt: TGTGCCAGCAGCGATGACAGGGTAAATTACTACGAGCAGTACTTC
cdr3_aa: CASSDDRVNYYEQYF

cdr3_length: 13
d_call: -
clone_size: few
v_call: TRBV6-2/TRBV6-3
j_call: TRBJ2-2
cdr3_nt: TGTGCCAGCTCACCTCCAAACACCGGGGAGCTGTTTTTT
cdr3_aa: CASSPPNTGELFF